This T cell receptor (beta chain) originates from a study of technical replicates of blood from a handful of donors. V was trimmed by 4 bases and J by 6 bases, leaving 13 bases between them. In germline, CDR1 is SGHTA, CDR2 FQGTGA. The CDR3 loop spans 14 amino acids. Data came from immunoSEQ multiplex PCR; TCRdb stores just in-frame clones and leaves some out. The sample has fewer than 100,000 clones; about 95% are singletons. The sequence was obtained from a human donor in good health. The material sequenced was T cells isolated from PBMCs. This chain uses TRBV7-3 with TRBJ1-3; tentatively, D is TRBD1 (5 bases). CDR3: CASSSNRLANTIYF. DNA of the CDR3: TGTGCCAGCAGCTCGAACAGGCTGGCAAACACCATATATTTT.